This paragraph covers one TCR beta chain sequence. The antigen remains unidentified. Time point defined: patch test 1, 2 weeks after DPC sensitization. Treatment denoted: therapeutic diphenylcyclopropenone sensitization with weekly scalp DPC. Sequencing started from total RNA isolated from unfractionated whole blood. The sample belongs to a study of human T cells and chemical hapten exposure. With 0 bases removed from V and 5 bases from J, the gap between germline ends came to 14 bases. Germline V gene sequence: CDR1 SQVTM, CDR2 ANQGSEA. The CDR3 has 14 residues. Study outcomes and limitations: Correlating positively with patch test score were the PT1 expanded TCR counts.

For the library, individual cDNA molecules each received unique molecular identifiers. TCRdb analysed the RACE reads with MiXCR anew, one entry per CDR3 protein. Here the sample spans some 180,000 distinct CDR3 sequences, approximately 20% being singletons. This sequence was found in a woman between 50 and 59 years old with alopecia areata. Some clones in this sample may be carry-over from other donors' samples. The specimen was whole blood, collected in connection with sensitization to the hapten diphenylcyclopropenone (DPC). This chain connects TRBV29-1 to TRBJ2-7; TRBD1 might be the D (5 bases). The CDR3 DNA reads as TGCAGCGTTGAAGATCCCGGACATCACGACGAGCAGTACTTC. This sequence encodes CSVEDPGHHDEQYF.